This entry describes one T cell receptor beta chain. The record originates from a study of OX40 agonist ivuxolimab in advanced cancers. On the study more broadly: An anti-OX40 (CD134) antibody with agonistic activity, ivuxolimab, was administered to patients. Ivuxolimab was administered intravenously to patients at 0.01 to 10 mg/kg every 2 weeks.

The germline V gene encodes CDR1 LNHDA and CDR2 SQIVND (reference sequence). Trimming at V came to 10 bases and at J to 6 bases, leaving 21 bases not matched to a gene. This CDR3 is 17 amino acids long. The table came from immunoSEQ multiplex PCR; TCRdb's copy has only in-frame clones and leaves some out. The top ten hold more than 0.25% of the sample, which has some 98,000 clones, about nine tenths seen once. The chain recombines TRBV19 with TRBJ1-5, with 7 bases lining up with TRBD1. The TCR originated in an adult with an advanced solid tumor such as melanoma, head and neck, liver or kidney cancer. The sample was CD4+ or CD8+ T cells sorted from blood, taken in a trial of the OX40 agonist ivuxolimab. This chain's CDR3 is CATQLWWEGARGQPQHF. The CDR3, as DNA: TGTGCCACCCAACTTTGGTGGGAGGGGGCGCGGGGTCAGCCCCAGCATTTT.